These 28 T cell receptor beta chains were all obtained from the same sample, sequenced in a study of T cell responses to AZD1222 COVID-19 vaccine. Clones were sequenced by immunoSEQ multiplex PCR, and TCRdb holds only the in-frame ones, with some missing. The sample has approximately 110,000 clones, 87% seen once. The input for sequencing was peripheral blood, taken 28 days after the second AZD1222 dose. The receptors stem from an adult who received the AZD1222 COVID-19 vaccine.

The rearrangement uses TRBV2 and TRBJ1-5; no reliable D call. V lost 5 bases, J lost 3 bases, and 8 bases lay in between. CDR3 length equals 13 residues. Germline assignment: CDR1 SNHLY and CDR2 FYNNEI. The CDR3 nucleotides are TGTGCCAGCAGTCTGCCCGCCAATCAGCCCCAGCATTTT. This sequence encodes CASSLPANQPQHF.

In DNA, the CDR3 is TGCAGCGTTGGCAATTATGGCTACACCTTC. As protein: CSVGNYGYTF. This chain links TRBV29-1 with TRBJ1-2; the D is unclear. The CDR3 contains 10 residues. V was clipped by 4 bases and J by 5 bases, with 5 bases between them. Germline CDR1 is SQVTM and CDR2 is ANQGSEA. Drawing the rest from reference TRBV29-1 and TRBJ1-2, the complete variable domain is SAVISQKPSRDICQRGTSLTIQCQVDSQVTMMFWYRQQPGQSLTLIATANQGSEATYESGFVIDKFPISRPNLTFSTLTVSNMSPEDSSIYLCSVGNYGYTFGSGTRLTVV.

CDR3 region: CASSHLTTGGDETQYF. CDR3 DNA sequence: TGTGCCAGCAGCCACTTGACGACAGGGGGCGACGAGACCCAGTACTTC. The chain couples TRBV3-1 (or the pseudogene TRBV3-2) to TRBJ2-5, with 10 bases aligning to TRBD1. V shed 3 bases, J shed 5 bases, and the junction held 9 bases outside the gene matches. Germline V gene lookup returns CDR1 LGHDT and CDR2 YNNKEL (reference sequence). The CDR3 is made up of 16 amino acids.

Points on this clone: Additional DNA sequences in this sample encode the identical CDR3. The chain joins TRBV7-9 to TRBJ1-2; 7 nucleotides line up with TRBD1. Trimming at V came to 5 bases and at J to 8 bases, leaving 2 bases not matched to a gene. Per germline, CDR1 SEHNR and CDR2 FQNEAQ (reference sequence). The CDR3 is 11 amino acids. The CDR3 here is CASSRQGGYTF. The DNA for the CDR3 is TGTGCCAGCAGCCGACAGGGAGGCTACACCTTC.

The table lists this clone with a count of one. V usage is TRBV11-2 and J usage is TRBJ2-7; 7 bases fit TRBD2. Trimming at V came to 3 bases and at J to 5 bases, leaving 10 bases not matched to a gene. CDR1 and CDR2 (germline): SGHAT, FQNNGV. The length of the CDR3 is 15 residues. DNA of the CDR3: TGTGCCAGCAGCTTGGATCTAGCGGTCCGAGACGAGCAGTACTTC. It encodes CASSLDLAVRDEQYF.

The J gene is TRBJ1-5, the V gene TRBV6-5; D gene ambiguous. Trimming removed 5 bases from V and 9 bases from J, with 11 bases in between. This CDR3 spans 12 amino acids. Germline V gives CDR1 MNHEY, CDR2 SVGAGI. The chain's CDR3 is CASSTGGRPQHF. In nucleotides, the CDR3 is TGTGCCAGCAGTACCGGTGGGAGGCCCCAGCATTTT.

This clone was seen a single time. The rearrangement joins TRBV28 to TRBJ2-3, with 9 positions matching TRBD2. The V gene end was trimmed by 2 bases and the J gene end by 4 bases; junction bases not matched to a gene: 7. CDR3 length: 16 residues. The germline V gene encodes CDR1 MDHEN and CDR2 SYDVKM. CDR3: CASSLALAGFADTQYF. CDR3 coding DNA: TGTGCCAGCAGTTTAGCTCTAGCGGGATTTGCAGATACGCAGTATTTT.

The CDR3, as DNA: TGTGCCAGCAGCCCATCTCGAGGGGCAGGGGGTAGCAATCAGCCCCAGCATTTT. The encoded protein is CASSPSRGAGGSNQPQHF. V and J are TRBV9 and TRBJ1-5, with 7 positions matching TRBD1. Trimming at V came to 4 bases and at J to 0 bases, leaving 13 bases not matched to a gene. CDR3 length equals 18 residues. The germline gives CDR1 SGDLS, CDR2 YYNGEE.

The chain links TRBV27 to TRBJ2-5, with no clear D. V lost 6 bases and J 5 bases, leaving 10 bases between the germline ends. Looked up from germline, CDR1 is MNHEY and CDR2 is SMNVEV (reference sequence). The CDR3 is 12 residues long. The DNA of the CDR3 is TGTGCCAGCAGAGCCTCCTCGGAGACCCAGTACTTC. Its translation: CASRASSETQYF.

V usage is TRBV6-5 and J usage is TRBJ1-6, with 8 bases that match TRBD1. In germline, CDR1 is MNHEY, CDR2 SVGAGI. The V gene end was trimmed by 4 bases and the J gene end by 10 bases; junction bases not matched to a gene: 6. The CDR3 sequence is 14 residues long. In DNA form, the CDR3 reads TGTGCCAGCAGTTTCGGACAGGGCAAGTCACCCCTCCACTTT. Amino acid sequence: CASSFGQGKSPLHF.

The chain combines TRBV5-1 with TRBJ2-7; 7 bases align to TRBD1. CDR1 and CDR2 (germline): SGHRS, YFSETQ. V dropped 6 bases and J dropped 3; count of bases not matched to a gene: 9. There are 14 residues in the CDR3. The DNA of the CDR3 is TGCGCCAGCACCCGGACAGGTCGGGACTACGAGCAGTACTTC. Translated, it gives CASTRTGRDYEQYF.

This clone turned up a few times. The CDR3 DNA is TGCGCCAGCAGGGACAGCATGAACACTGAAGCTTTCTTT. Encoded protein: CASRDSMNTEAFF. The chain carries TRBV10-1 and TRBJ1-1, with a possible D match to TRBD1 (6 bases). V was cut by 6 bases and J by 0 bases, with 8 bases left in between. Germline CDR1 and CDR2: WNHNN and SYGVQD (reference sequence). This CDR3 spans 13 amino acids.

This chain joins TRBV28 and TRBJ2-2; D gene unclear. Germline values: CDR1 MDHEN, CDR2 SYDVKM. V dropped 1 base and J dropped 3 bases, with 15 bases sitting between them. CDR3 length: 17 amino acids. The CDR3 DNA is TGTGCCAGCAGTTTATTATCCCCAGCCCCCTACACCGGGGAGCTGTTTTTT. Translation gives CASSLLSPAPYTGELFF.

The CDR3 protein is CASSRSGSSGNEQFF. The DNA for the CDR3 is TGTGCCAGCAGCCGTAGCGGGAGTTCCGGCAATGAGCAGTTCTTC. V usage is TRBV7-2 and J usage is TRBJ2-1; 9 positions match TRBD2. CDR3 size: 15 residues. Germline V gene data show CDR1 as SGHTA and CDR2 as FQGNSA. Trimming cost V 5 bases and J 6 bases; bases outside gene matches: 8.

In nucleotides, the CDR3 is TGTGCCAGCAGTTTATGCGCAGGGACGCTCTTGATGTGGACCTACGAGCAGTACTTC. Translated: CASSLCAGTLLMWTYEQYF. V gene TRBV28 combines with J gene TRBJ2-7; possibly TRBD1 or TRBD2 for D (5 bases each). V lost 0 bases to trimming and J lost 2 bases, with 23 bases between them. This CDR3 spans 19 amino acids. The germline V gene encodes CDR1 MDHEN and CDR2 SYDVKM.

The rearrangement joins TRBV19 to TRBJ2-7; TRBD2 aligns across 7 bases. The V gene's germline CDR1 is LNHDA and CDR2 SQIVND (reference sequence). The CDR3 sequence is 14 residues long. After removal of 7 bases from V and 4 bases from J, the junction contained 10 bases not matched to a gene. Here the CDR3 DNA reads TGTGCCAGTATCCGATGCAGCGGGACTTACGAGCAGTACTTC. Translated, it gives CASIRCSGTYEQYF.

The count of this clone is one. The gene calls are TRBV7-8 and TRBJ1-2, with 9 bases that match TRBD1. The CDR3 totals 19 residues. Trimming cost V 4 bases and J 2 bases; bases outside gene matches: 17. Germline CDR1 is SGHVS and CDR2 is FQNEAQ. The CDR3 region has the DNA TGTGCCAGCAGCTCGATACGCACCGGGACAGGGATAGGGAACTATGGCTACACCTTC. It yields the protein CASSSIRTGTGIGNYGYTF.

This clone came up a few times. The CDR3 spells CASSLTRYTEAFF. The CDR3 DNA follows: TGTGCCAGCAGCCTAACTCGGTACACTGAAGCTTTCTTT. The genes are TRBV5-5 and TRBJ1-1, with no clear D. V was cut by 4 bases and J by 3 bases, with 10 bases left in between. Germline assignment: CDR1 SGHKS and CDR2 YYEKEE (reference sequence). The CDR3 spans 13 residues.

The rearrangement links TRBV29-1 to TRBJ2-5; possible D gene TRBD1, 6 bases. Germline V gene lookup returns CDR1 SQVTM and CDR2 ANQGSEA. Trimming stripped 3 bases from V and 6 bases from J, with 14 bases between. The CDR3 contains 13 residues. For the CDR3, the DNA is TGCAGCGTTGATGGCCAGGGGCCGAAGACCCAGTACTTC. Protein: CSVDGQGPKTQYF. The full variable domain, in which reference TRBV29-1 and TRBJ2-5 provide the parts outside the CDR3, is SAVISQKPSRDICQRGTSLTIQCQVDSQVTMMFWYRQQPGQSLTLIATANQGSEATYESGFVIDKFPISRPNLTFSTLTVSNMSPEDSSIYLCSVDGQGPKTQYFGPGTRLLVL.

The chain recombines TRBV18 with TRBJ1-3; D is ambiguous. V was cut by 3 bases and J by 6 bases, with 12 bases left in between. Per germline, CDR1 KGHSH and CDR2 LQKENI. The CDR3 is 14 residues long. The CDR3 reads CASSPRQGPNTIYF. The DNA for the CDR3 is TGTGCCAGCTCACCGCGTCAAGGACCAAACACCATATATTTT.

This clone came up once. Here the CDR3 DNA reads TGTGCCAGCAGCTCCGGGACTGCCAGGCTGGAGGAGCAGTACTTC. Amino acid sequence: CASSSGTARLEEQYF. The chain uses TRBV7-9 and TRBJ2-7; tentative D call: TRBD2 (6 bases). V was clipped by 4 bases and J by 7 bases, with 20 bases between them. Germline V gene data show CDR1 as SEHNR and CDR2 as FQNEAQ (reference sequence). The CDR3 runs to 15 residues.

This sequence joins TRBV5-4 and TRBJ1-2; TRBD1 is a possible D gene (6 bases). CDR3 length equals 15 residues. Germline CDR1 and CDR2: SGHNT and YYREEE (reference sequence). The V and J ends lost 4 bases and 7 bases respectively, with 20 bases between them. The CDR3: CASSVKGTGLRGYTF. CDR3 sequence (DNA): TGTGCCAGCAGCGTTAAAGGTACAGGGCTCCGTGGCTACACCTTC.

The rearrangement uses TRBV5-4 and TRBJ2-7; 7 nucleotides agree with TRBD2. The CDR3 is 12 residues long. V shed 5 bases, J shed 5 bases, and the junction held 4 bases outside the gene matches. The germline CDR1 and CDR2 sequences are SGHNT and YYREEE (reference sequence). The CDR3 is CASSRLADEQYF. CDR3 bases: TGTGCCAGCAGTCGGCTAGCGGACGAGCAGTACTTC.

The chain links TRBV19 to TRBJ1-1, with no clear D. CDR1 LNHDA and CDR2 SQIVND come from the germline V gene (reference sequence). With 3 bases removed from V and 5 bases from J, the gap between germline ends came to 10 bases. This CDR3 region has 13 residues. The CDR3 spells CASSMETLTEAFF. The CDR3 nucleotides read TGTGCCAGTAGTATGGAAACTTTGACTGAAGCTTTCTTT.

This clone was picked up one time. This rearrangement joins TRBV30 to TRBJ2-7; the match to TRBD2 covers 11 bases. Losses at the gene ends were 2 bases for V and 4 bases for J; bases not matched to a gene: 7. This CDR3 is built from 15 residues. Per germline, CDR1 GTSNPN and CDR2 SVGIG (reference sequence). CDR3 nucleotide sequence: TGTGCCTGGAGTTATAGCGGGAGGGCCGGTTACGAGCAGTACTTC. Its translation is CAWSYSGRAGYEQYF.

This clone was seen only a few times. J is TRBJ2-1 and V is TRBV7-8, with a weak D call TRBD1 (6 bases). V dropped 5 bases and J dropped 0 bases, with 14 bases sitting between them. Germline V lookup: CDR1 SGHVS, CDR2 FQNEAQ. CDR3 size: 16 residues. This CDR3 reads CASSPRDTGSYNEQFF. In DNA form, the CDR3 reads TGTGCCAGCAGCCCACGGGACACTGGCTCCTACAATGAGCAGTTCTTC.

The chain is built from TRBV28 and TRBJ1-2, with TRBD1 identical over 7 bases. CDR1 MDHEN and CDR2 SYDVKM come from the germline V gene. The CDR3 is made up of 15 amino acids. Trimming cost V 6 bases and J 8 bases; bases outside gene matches: 15. The CDR3 is CASSYRDRLLGGYTF. The CDR3 DNA sequence: TGTGCCAGCAGCTACCGGGACAGACTCCTTGGGGGCTACACCTTC.

The chain employs TRBV19 and TRBJ1-1; D ambiguous. V lost 6 bases, J lost 2 bases, and 10 bases lay in between. The CDR3 is 13 amino acids. From germline, CDR1 is LNHDA and CDR2 SQIVND (reference sequence). The CDR3 region is CASRASVNTEAFF. The CDR3, as DNA: TGTGCCAGTAGGGCATCCGTTAACACTGAAGCTTTCTTT.